This TCR beta chain originates from a study of quantifying T cell responses using KT2 cells. About the study: TCR alpha and beta constant-region primers primed reverse transcription of RNA.

This clonotype has ten or more counts. A single-stranded UMI oligo with SP2 sequence was ligated to cDNA 3' ends. First-round PCR used three to five cycles and beta primers RC1.1 and RC1.2 covering TRBC1 and TRBC2. MiXCR was run by TCRdb on the UMI-ligation and nested PCR reads, yielding one entry per CDR3 protein. The data hold over 25,000 distinct CDR3 sequences, with 10% observed a single time. The length of the CDR3 is 15 residues. V shed 5 bases and J shed 5 bases, with 16 bases lying between them. The sample taken for sequencing was PBMCs spiked with cells of the T cell clone KT2. This clonotype was obtained from a human donor. The V and J genes are TRBV12-3 or TRBV12-4 and TRBJ2-1, with TRBD2 as a possible D gene (6 bases). CDR3 loop: CASSHRAGQHNEQFF. In DNA form, the CDR3 reads TGTGCCAGCAGTCACCGGGCGGGGCAACACAATGAGCAGTTCTTC.